The source of this T cell receptor beta chain is a study of control samples from healthy donors and cancer patients. The method was immunoSEQ multiplex PCR; TCRdb's version includes in-frame clones alone and lacks a portion of them. The sample includes 46,000 or so clones, 85% to 95% of them seen just once. Germline CDR1 is KGHDR and CDR2 is SFDVKD. V dropped 3 bases and J dropped 3; count of bases not matched to a gene: 7. CDR3 size: 16 residues. The source of this sequence is a man younger than 45 with colorectal cancer. This rearrangement joins TRBV24-1 to TRBJ2-3; 8 bases match TRBD1. The material sequenced was PBMCs. CDR3 bases: TGTGCCACCAGTGATCCAGGACAGGGAGGTACAGATACGCAGTATTTT. Protein sequence: CATSDPGQGGTDTQYF.